The 3 T cell receptor beta chains given below trace back to one sample, sequenced in a study of T cells in Graves' hyperthyroidism and ophthalmopathy. RNA transcripts were the template for amplifying TCR beta CDR3 regions. HTBI primers were the set used in a first-round RT-PCR of the TCR CDR3. TCRdb redid the calling of the multiplex PCR reads with MiXCR, one entry per CDR3 protein. This sample has approximately 590,000 distinct CDR3 sequences; less than 20% occur once, and the top ten carry 6.5% to 8%. Sequences were obtained from blood. The receptors come from a woman aged 30 to 39 with Graves' hyperthyroidism.

This clonotype appeared many times. This chain joins TRBV6-1 and TRBJ2-7; D may be TRBD1 (5 bases). CDR1 and CDR2 (germline): MNHNS, SASEGT. The CDR3 consists of 16 residues. The ends were cut back, 6 bases at V and 0 bases at J, with 18 bases in the middle. Written as DNA, the CDR3 is TGTGCCAGCAGCTGGGAAGGCGGACAACTCTCCTACGAGCAGTACTTC. This encodes CASSWEGGQLSYEQYF.

At least ten counts were recorded for this clonotype. The chain uses TRBV15 and TRBJ2-7; tentatively, D is TRBD1 or TRBD2 (5 bases each). Germline V gives CDR1 LNHNV, CDR2 YYDKDF (reference sequence). V lost 1 base, J lost 6 bases, and 10 bases lay in between. The CDR3 consists of 13 residues. The CDR3 region has the DNA TGTGCCACCAGCAGAGGGGGGTGGACCGAGCAGTACTTC. Translating it yields CATSRGGWTEQYF.

This clonotype has at least ten counts. The chain employs TRBV28 and TRBJ1-2; D ambiguous. V was pared by 1 base and J by 0 bases, with 12 bases between. Germline V lookup: CDR1 MDHEN, CDR2 SYDVKM. There are 16 residues in the CDR3. CDR3 loop: CASSLFQEPPNYGYTF. The CDR3 nucleotides read TGTGCCAGCAGTTTATTCCAGGAACCCCCTAACTATGGCTACACCTTC.